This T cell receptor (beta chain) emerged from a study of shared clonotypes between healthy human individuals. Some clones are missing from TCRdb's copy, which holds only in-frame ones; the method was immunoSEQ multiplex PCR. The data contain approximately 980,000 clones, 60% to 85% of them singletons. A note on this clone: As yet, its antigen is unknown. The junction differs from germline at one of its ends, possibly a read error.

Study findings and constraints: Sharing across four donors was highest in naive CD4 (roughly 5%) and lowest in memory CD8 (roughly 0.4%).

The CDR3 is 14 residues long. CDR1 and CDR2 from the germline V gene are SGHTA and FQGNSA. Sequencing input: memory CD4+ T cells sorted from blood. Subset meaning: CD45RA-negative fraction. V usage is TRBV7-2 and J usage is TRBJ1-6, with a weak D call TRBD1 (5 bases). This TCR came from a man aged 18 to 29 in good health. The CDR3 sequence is CASSLDGRAAPVNF. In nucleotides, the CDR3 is TGTGCCAGCAGCTTAGATGGCAGGGCAGCTCCGGTTAACTTT.